These 32 T cell receptor beta chains were all obtained from the same sample, sequenced in a study of CD8+CD57+ T cells in acquired aplastic anemia. Patients selected for sequencing had displayed CD8+CD57+ cell expansion by flow cytometry. The study profiled TCR beta VDJ and CDR3 using genomic DNA as template. TCRdb reprocessed the reads with MiXCR, giving one entry per CDR3 protein. The table records fewer than 250,000 distinct CDR3 sequences, about half of them present only once. The sample taken for sequencing was sorted CD4+, CD8+, or CD8+CD57+ T cells (not recorded which) from PBMCs. All receptors come from a human donor with aplastic anemia.

This clonotype was counted at least ten times. V usage is TRBV2 and J usage is TRBJ2-2; weak D call: TRBD1 (6 bases). The CDR3 loop spans 15 amino acids. V lost 5 bases to trimming and J lost 4 bases, with 14 bases between them. Per the germline V gene, CDR1 is SNHLY and CDR2 is FYNNEI. The CDR3 nucleotides are TGTGCCAGCAGTCCACAGGGTTACGGCACCGGGGAGCTGTTTTTT. It is translated as CASSPQGYGTGELFF.

This clonotype has ten or more counts. V and J are TRBV10-1 and TRBJ1-1, with no clear D. Trimming cost V 0 bases and J 4 bases, with 9 bases left between them. The CDR3 is 14 amino acids. CDR1 is WNHNN, CDR2 SYGVQD, per germline (reference sequence). CDR3 DNA: TGCGCCAGCAGTGAGTCCCGGGGAATCACTGAAGCTTTCTTT. This encodes CASSESRGITEAFF.

This clonotype was recorded at least ten times. The chain has TRBV10-1 and TRBJ1-1, with unresolved D. This CDR3 comprises 12 residues. The V end lost 3 bases, the J end lost 5 bases, and 7 bases lay between the germline ends. Germline lookup yields CDR1 WNHNN and CDR2 SYGVQD (reference sequence). CDR3 in amino acids: CASSDTATEAFF. CDR3 sequence (DNA): TGCGCCAGCAGTGACACTGCAACTGAAGCTTTCTTT.

The sample holds a few counts of this clonotype. The chain carries TRBV12-3 or TRBV12-4 and TRBJ1-6, with no clear D. CDR3 length: 13 residues. The germline V and J ends were trimmed by 0 bases and 13 bases, with 10 bases remaining between them. CDR3: CASSLAGPQPLHF. DNA of the CDR3: TGTGCCAGCAGTTTAGCCGGACCCCAGCCCCTCCACTTT.

The chain joins TRBV7-2 to TRBJ2-5; possibly TRBD2 for D (5 bases). CDR3 length: 15 residues. CDR1 is SGHTA, CDR2 FQGNSA, per germline. V was trimmed by 4 bases and J by 7 bases, leaving 19 bases between them. CDR3 loop: CASSSGDGLAGTQYF. The DNA of the CDR3 is TGTGCCAGCAGCTCTGGAGACGGACTGGCAGGGACCCAGTACTTC.

V usage is TRBV7-6 and J usage is TRBJ2-1; D is uncertain. V shed 1 base and J shed 0 bases, with 16 bases lying between them. This CDR3 region has 18 residues. CDR1 is SGHVS and CDR2 is FNYEAQ in the germline V gene. CDR3 sequence reads: CASSLDVAVESSYNEQFF. The DNA of the CDR3 is TGTGCCAGCAGCTTAGATGTGGCGGTCGAAAGCTCCTACAATGAGCAGTTCTTC.

As regards this clonotype: One end of the junction fails to match germline, which may point to a read error. The chain carries TRBV24-1 and TRBJ2-1, with 9 bases aligning to TRBD1. The CDR3 covers 17 residues. CDR1 is KGHDR, CDR2 SFDVKD, per germline. The CDR3 DNA sequence: TGTGCCACCAGTGATCTGCAAGGGACAGGGCCGTACAATGAGCAGTCCTTC. Encoded protein: CATSDLQGTGPYNEQSF.

The chain couples TRBV28 to TRBJ2-3; no clear D. Trimming took off 7 bases at V and 1 base at J, with 15 bases between the two ends. The CDR3 is made up of 15 amino acids. CDR1 and CDR2 (germline): MDHEN, SYDVKM. CDR3 in DNA: TGTGCCAGCACTTCTCCCCAAATCGGCACAGATACGCAGTATTTT. This translates into CASTSPQIGTDTQYF.

This clonotype was detected ten times or more. V gene TRBV20-1 combines with J gene TRBJ2-5, with D perhaps matching TRBD1 or TRBD2 (6 bases each). The V and J ends lost 0 bases and 5 bases respectively, with 13 bases between them. The CDR3 is 14 amino acids. Germline V lookup: CDR1 DFQATT, CDR2 SNEGSKA (reference sequence). This chain's CDR3 is CSARDLGGLETQYF. The CDR3, as DNA: TGCAGTGCTAGAGATTTGGGGGGCCTGGAGACCCAGTACTTC.

The chain recombines TRBV19 with TRBJ1-2, with 7 bases fitting TRBD1. Losses at the gene ends were 3 bases for V and 0 bases for J; bases not matched to a gene: 4. This CDR3 is 15 amino acids long. From germline, CDR1 is LNHDA and CDR2 SQIVND (reference sequence). As DNA, the CDR3 is TGTGCCAGTAGTATCCCAGGGGGATCTAACTATGGCTACACCTTC. Its protein is CASSIPGGSNYGYTF. The full variable domain, in which reference TRBV19 and TRBJ1-2 provide the parts outside the CDR3, is DGGITQSPKYLFRKEGQNVTLSCEQNLNHDAMYWYRQDPGQGLRLIYYSQIVNDFQKGDIAEGYSVSREKKESFPLTVTSAQKNPTAFYLCASSIPGGSNYGYTFGSGTRLTVV.

This clonotype was seen many times. This sequence joins TRBV11-3 and TRBJ2-1; D is possibly TRBD2 (6 bases). Germline CDR1 is SGHNT and CDR2 is YENEEA. The CDR3 consists of 11 residues. The germline V and J ends were trimmed by 4 bases and 10 bases, with 8 bases remaining between them. This CDR3 is CASSSGGEQFF. The CDR3 DNA reads as TGTGCCAGCAGCTCCGGAGGGGAGCAGTTCTTC.

This clonotype was observed many times. V usage is TRBV4-1 and J usage is TRBJ1-6; D may be TRBD1 (6 bases). V lost 6 bases, J lost 8 bases, and 23 bases lay in between. This CDR3 comprises 17 residues. The V gene's germline CDR1 is MGHRA and CDR2 YSYEKL. The CDR3 DNA reads as TGCGCCAGCAGTCGGACCGGACAGCGGGTGGCGGATTCACCCCTCCACTTT. Its translation: CASSRTGQRVADSPLHF.

This clonotype has ten or more counts. The chain couples TRBV5-8 to TRBJ1-1, with D unclear. V lost 4 bases and J 0 bases, leaving 7 bases between the germline ends. This CDR3 has 13 residues. Germline lookup yields CDR1 SGHTS and CDR2 YDEGEE. The CDR3 DNA reads TGTGCCAGCAGCGCCCAGTTGAACACTGAAGCTTTCTTT. Protein: CASSAQLNTEAFF.

The J gene is TRBJ2-3, the V gene TRBV29-1, with a weak D call TRBD1 (6 bases). This CDR3 has 13 amino acids. Trimming shortened V by 7 bases and J by 0 bases, and 11 bases separated the two germline ends. The germline V gene has CDR1 SQVTM and CDR2 ANQGSEA. Written as DNA, the CDR3 is TGCAGCGCCGAAGGGGGAAGCACAGATACGCAGTATTTT. It translates to CSAEGGSTDTQYF.

This clonotype has at least ten counts. The chain links TRBV7-9 to TRBJ1-4; tentatively, D is TRBD1 (6 bases). Germline V gene lookup returns CDR1 SEHNR and CDR2 FQNEAQ (reference sequence). With 0 bases removed from V and 1 base from J, the gap between germline ends came to 9 bases. There are 16 residues in the CDR3. DNA for the CDR3: TGTGCCAGCAGCTTAGCCCTACAGGGAACTAATGAAAAACTGTTTTTT. This sequence encodes CASSLALQGTNEKLFF.

Many counts were recorded for this clonotype. This chain links TRBV14 with TRBJ2-3, with 9 bases identical to TRBD1. The CDR3 contains 16 residues. Trimming took 5 bases from V and 0 from J; bases not matched to a gene: 6. Germline V CDR1 and CDR2: SGHDN, FVKESK. CDR3 DNA: TGTGCCAGCAGCTCCCGGACAGGGGCTAGCACAGATACGCAGTATTTT. It specifies CASSSRTGASTDTQYF.

Worth noting for this clonotype: This sequence may be a read error, since a much larger clone differs from it by one base. The chain couples TRBV5-1 to TRBJ1-1; TRBD1 is a possible D gene (6 bases). Looked up from germline, CDR1 is SGHRS and CDR2 is YFSETQ. Trimming took off 3 bases at V and 4 bases at J, with 16 bases between the two ends. The length of the CDR3 is 15 residues. The CDR3 region has the DNA TGCGCCAGCAGCTCCCTGGCCGGAGGGGGCACTGAAGCTTTCTTT. Translating gives CASSSLAGGGTEAFF.

This chain joins TRBV10-3 and TRBJ2-5, with D possibly matching TRBD2 (6 bases). CDR3 length: 14 residues. The germline V gene has CDR1 ENHRY and CDR2 SYGVKD. The CDR3 reads CVSSEAAGGETQYF. The CDR3 DNA is TGTGTCAGCAGTGAAGCAGCGGGTGGGGAGACCCAGTACTTC.

V is TRBV20-1 and J is TRBJ1-6; 7 positions match TRBD1. In germline, CDR1 is DFQATT, CDR2 SNEGSKA (reference sequence). This CDR3 is 14 amino acids long. The ends lost 2 bases at V and 9 bases at J; junction bases unmatched: 7. The CDR3 nucleotides are TGCAGTGCTAGAAACGACAGGGCTGGTTCACCCCTCCACTTT. As protein: CSARNDRAGSPLHF.

As to this clonotype: Being one base from a much bigger clone, this may be a read error. V and J are TRBV5-1 and TRBJ2-1, with D possibly TRBD2 on 6 matching bases. The CDR3 length is 14 residues. The germline gives CDR1 SGHRS, CDR2 YFSETQ. The CDR3 nucleotides are TGCGCCAGCAGCTCCGTAGCGGCTTACAATGGGCAGTTCTTC. Amino acids: CASSSVAAYNGQFF.

This chain joins TRBV10-3 and TRBJ2-3; 11 nucleotides agree with TRBD2. V trimming: 10 bases; J trimming: 3 bases; junction bases outside the gene matches: 6. The CDR3 is made up of 14 amino acids. Germline V gene data show CDR1 as ENHRY and CDR2 as SYGVKD. CDR3: CATALAGGTDTQYF. The CDR3 DNA sequence: TGTGCCACCGCCCTAGCGGGGGGAACAGATACGCAGTATTTT.

The chain carries TRBV10-1 and TRBJ1-2, with D hard to call. CDR1 is WNHNN and CDR2 is SYGVQD in the germline V gene (reference sequence). The CDR3 contains 13 residues. With 2 bases removed from V and 6 bases from J, the gap between germline ends came to 10 bases. CDR3 residues: CASSEKEGNGYTF. DNA of the CDR3: TGCGCCAGCAGTGAGAAGGAGGGAAATGGCTACACCTTC.

This clonotype was seen repeatedly, ten times or more. The chain links TRBV6-1 to TRBJ2-7; maybe TRBD2 (6 bases). Germline-derived CDR1 and CDR2 are MNHNS and SASEGT. Trimming shortened V by 4 bases and J by 6 bases, and 13 bases separated the two germline ends. The CDR3 length is 13 residues. CDR3 residues: CASSGWEASEQYF. DNA for the CDR3: TGTGCCAGCAGTGGATGGGAGGCGAGCGAGCAGTACTTC.

This clonotype showed up just once. The CDR3 nucleotides read TGTGCCACCAGCAGAGACAGGGGGCTCGGGACCCAGTACTTC. This translates into CATSRDRGLGTQYF. The chain couples TRBV15 to TRBJ2-5, with TRBD1 identical over 8 bases. Germline loops: CDR1 LNHNV, CDR2 YYDKDF (reference sequence). This CDR3 is 14 amino acids long. Trimming at V came to 0 bases and at J to 7 bases, leaving 4 bases not matched to a gene.

This clonotype was seen repeatedly, ten times or more. The chain carries TRBV7-3 and TRBJ2-3; a possible D gene is TRBD2 (6 bases). V shed 5 bases and J shed 10 bases, with 13 bases lying between them. From germline, CDR1 is SGHTA and CDR2 FQGTGA. The CDR3 runs 12 residues. The CDR3 region is CASSPDTGAQYF. The CDR3 nucleotides are TGTGCCAGCAGCCCAGACACGGGGGCGCAGTATTTT. Full variable domain (outside the CDR3, taken from reference TRBV7-3 and TRBJ2-3): GAGVSQTPSNKVTEKGKYVELRCDPISGHTALYWYRQSLGQGPEFLIYFQGTGAADDSGLPNDRFFAVRPEGSVSTLKIQRTERGDSAVYLCASSPDTGAQYFGPGTRLTVL.

A word on this clonotype: A much larger clone differs by one base, so this may be a read error. V and J are TRBV12-3 or TRBV12-4 and TRBJ1-2, with D unresolved. The CDR3 extends over 15 amino acids. The CDR3 spells CASSPRGGFNHGYTF. In DNA form, the CDR3 reads TGTGCCAGCAGCCCCCGGGGAGGATTTAACCATGGCTACACCTTC.

This clonotype appeared once. The gene calls are TRBV7-9 and TRBJ2-1; no reliable D call. The germline V and J ends were trimmed by 3 bases and 10 bases, with 7 bases remaining between them. The CDR3 length is 11 residues. Germline assignment: CDR1 SEHNR and CDR2 FQNEAQ (reference sequence). CDR3 residues: CASSFPGEQFF. CDR3 nucleotide sequence: TGTGCCAGCAGCTTCCCCGGGGAGCAGTTCTTC.

J is TRBJ2-7 and V is TRBV25-1, with a tentative D call TRBD2 (5 bases). The CDR3 is 13 residues long. Germline V gives CDR1 MGHDK, CDR2 SYGVNS. Trimming shortened V by 6 bases and J by 5 bases, and 14 bases separated the two germline ends. CDR3 DNA sequence: TGTGCCAGCAGCGGGCTAGCAGGAAACGAGCAGTACTTC. It specifies CASSGLAGNEQYF.

The gene calls are TRBV2 and TRBJ2-5; weak D call: TRBD1 (6 bases). Trimming stripped 6 bases from V and 9 bases from J, with 17 bases between. Germline assignment: CDR1 SNHLY and CDR2 FYNNEI. The CDR3 extends over 13 amino acids. The CDR3 DNA reads TGTGCCAGCAGGGACAGTAGCAATCAGCCCCAGTACTTC. Protein: CASRDSSNQPQYF.

This clonotype occurred many times. The chain links TRBV6-6 to TRBJ1-2; D might be TRBD1 (5 bases). Germline CDR1 reads MNHNY; CDR2 reads SVGAGI (reference sequence). The CDR3 has 15 residues. Deletions cut 0 bases from V and 4 bases from J, with 12 bases between. The CDR3 nucleotides are TGTGCCAGCAGTTACTCGACGGGGGGAGGCTATGGCTACACCTTC. It codes for CASSYSTGGGYGYTF.

There are many counts of this clonotype. The CDR3, as DNA: TGTGCCAGCAGTTACAACAAGGACCATTCACCCCTCCACTTT. Protein sequence: CASSYNKDHSPLHF. This chain uses TRBV6-5 with TRBJ1-6; D call uncertain. Germline V gives CDR1 MNHEY, CDR2 SVGAGI. Trimming removed 2 bases from V and 8 bases from J, with 10 bases in between. The CDR3 totals 14 residues.

In this sample, this clonotype turned up many times. The chain carries TRBV4-1 and TRBJ1-2, with 10 positions matching TRBD1. Trimming removed 1 base from V and 8 bases from J; junction bases left unmatched: 7. The germline V gene encodes CDR1 MGHRA and CDR2 YSYEKL. CDR3 size: 15 residues. This CDR3 is CASSQAPGTGVGYTF. CDR3 DNA sequence: TGCGCCAGCAGCCAAGCCCCCGGGACAGGGGTAGGCTACACCTTC.